The T cell receptor (beta chain) described here comes from a study of blood T cell repertoires in COVID-19. Study at large: Sources were T cells, B-cell-depleted T cells, or PBMCs; the material itself was cDNA or gDNA.

Using immunoSEQ multiplex PCR, the repertoire was profiled, and TCRdb retains in-frame clones only, with some absent. The repertoire holds about 300,000 clones, with 70% to 90% as singletons. The V gene's germline CDR1 is KGHDR and CDR2 SFDVKD. The CDR3 loop spans 17 amino acids. V lost 3 bases and J lost 3, with 18 bases in between. V is TRBV24-1 and J is TRBJ2-3, with TRBD1 as a possible D gene (8 bases). Sequencing input: PBMCs or T cells enriched from blood (not recorded which). This clonotype originated in a woman in her thirties who had recovered from COVID-19. CDR3 loop: CATSDPGGQDGTDTQYF. DNA for the CDR3: TGTGCCACCAGTGATCCGGGGGGACAGGATGGGACAGATACGCAGTATTTT.